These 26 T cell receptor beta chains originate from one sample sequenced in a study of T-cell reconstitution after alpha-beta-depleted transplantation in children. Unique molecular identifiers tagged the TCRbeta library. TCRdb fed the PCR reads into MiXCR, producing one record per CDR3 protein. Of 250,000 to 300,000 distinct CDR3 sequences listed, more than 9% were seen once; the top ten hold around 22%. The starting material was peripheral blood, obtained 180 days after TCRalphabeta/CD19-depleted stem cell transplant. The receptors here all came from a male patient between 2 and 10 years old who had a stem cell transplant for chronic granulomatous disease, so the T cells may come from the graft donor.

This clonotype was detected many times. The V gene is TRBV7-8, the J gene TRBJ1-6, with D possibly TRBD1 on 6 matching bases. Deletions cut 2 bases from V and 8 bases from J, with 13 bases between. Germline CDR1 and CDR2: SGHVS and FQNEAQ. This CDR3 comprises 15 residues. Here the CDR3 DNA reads TGTGCCAGCAGCTTAATACAGGGTTCGGATTCACCCCTCCACTTT. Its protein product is CASSLIQGSDSPLHF.

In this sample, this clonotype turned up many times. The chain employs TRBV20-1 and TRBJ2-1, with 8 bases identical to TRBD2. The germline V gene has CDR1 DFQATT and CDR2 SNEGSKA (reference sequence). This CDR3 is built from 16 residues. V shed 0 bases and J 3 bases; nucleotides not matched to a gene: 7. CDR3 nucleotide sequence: TGCAGTGCTAGAGATTTGAGCGGGAGCTTCTACAATGAGCAGTTCTTC. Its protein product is CSARDLSGSFYNEQFF.

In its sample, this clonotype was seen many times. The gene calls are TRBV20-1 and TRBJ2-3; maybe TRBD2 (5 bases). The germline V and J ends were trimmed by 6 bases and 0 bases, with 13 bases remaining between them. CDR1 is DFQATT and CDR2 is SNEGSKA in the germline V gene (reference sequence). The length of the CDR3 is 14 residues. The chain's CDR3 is CSAVAYASTDTQYF. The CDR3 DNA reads TGCAGTGCGGTAGCGTATGCTAGCACAGATACGCAGTATTTT.

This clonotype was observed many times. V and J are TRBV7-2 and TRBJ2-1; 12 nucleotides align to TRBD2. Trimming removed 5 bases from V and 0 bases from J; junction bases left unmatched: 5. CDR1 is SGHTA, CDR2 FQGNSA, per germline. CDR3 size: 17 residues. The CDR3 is CASSRTSGDHSYNEQFF. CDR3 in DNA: TGTGCCAGCAGCCGGACTAGCGGGGACCACTCCTACAATGAGCAGTTCTTC.

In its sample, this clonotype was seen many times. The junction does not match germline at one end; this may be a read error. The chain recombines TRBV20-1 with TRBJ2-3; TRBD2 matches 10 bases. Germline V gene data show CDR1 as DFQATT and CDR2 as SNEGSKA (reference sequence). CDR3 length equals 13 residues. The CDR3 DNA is TGCAGTACTAGCGGGGTTGTCACAGATACGCAGTATTTT. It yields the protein CSTSGVVTDTQYF.

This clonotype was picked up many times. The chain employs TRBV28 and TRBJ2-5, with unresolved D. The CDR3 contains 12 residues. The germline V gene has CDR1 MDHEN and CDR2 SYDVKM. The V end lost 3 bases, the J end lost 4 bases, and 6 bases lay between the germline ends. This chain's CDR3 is CASSFLSETQYF. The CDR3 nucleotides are TGTGCCAGCAGTTTCCTGTCAGAGACCCAGTACTTC.

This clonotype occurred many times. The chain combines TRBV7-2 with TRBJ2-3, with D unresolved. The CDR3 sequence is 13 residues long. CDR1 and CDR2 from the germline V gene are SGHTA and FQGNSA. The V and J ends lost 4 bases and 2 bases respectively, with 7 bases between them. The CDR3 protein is CASSSYNTDTQYF. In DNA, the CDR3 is TGTGCCAGCAGCTCGTACAACACAGATACGCAGTATTTT.

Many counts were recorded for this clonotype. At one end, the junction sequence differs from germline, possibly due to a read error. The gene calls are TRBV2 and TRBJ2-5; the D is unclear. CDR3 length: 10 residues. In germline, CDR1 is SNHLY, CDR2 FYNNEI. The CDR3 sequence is CASTQGTQYF. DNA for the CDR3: TGTGCCAGCACCCAAGGGACCCAGTACTTC.

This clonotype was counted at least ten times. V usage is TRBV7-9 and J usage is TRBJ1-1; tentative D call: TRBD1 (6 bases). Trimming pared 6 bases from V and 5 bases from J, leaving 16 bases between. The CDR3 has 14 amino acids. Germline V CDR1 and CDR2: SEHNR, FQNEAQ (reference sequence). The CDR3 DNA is TGTGCCAGCAGATCTTCCAGGGGCAAGACTGAAGCTTTCTTT. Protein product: CASRSSRGKTEAFF.

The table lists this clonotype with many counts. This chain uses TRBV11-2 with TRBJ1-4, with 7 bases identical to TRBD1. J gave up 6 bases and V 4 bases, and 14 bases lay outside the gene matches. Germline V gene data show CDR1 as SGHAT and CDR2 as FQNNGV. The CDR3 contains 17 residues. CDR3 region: CASSSNHFKGAHEKLFF. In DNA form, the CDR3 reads TGTGCCAGCAGCTCCAATCATTTTAAGGGGGCTCATGAAAAACTGTTTTTT.

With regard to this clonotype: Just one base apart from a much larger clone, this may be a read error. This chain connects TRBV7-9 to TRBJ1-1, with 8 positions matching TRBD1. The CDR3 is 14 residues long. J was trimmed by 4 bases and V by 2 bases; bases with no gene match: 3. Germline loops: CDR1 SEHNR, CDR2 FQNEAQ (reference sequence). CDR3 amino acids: CASSLRQGFTEAFF. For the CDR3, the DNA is TGTGCCAGCAGCTTAAGACAGGGGTTCACTGAAGCTTTCTTT.

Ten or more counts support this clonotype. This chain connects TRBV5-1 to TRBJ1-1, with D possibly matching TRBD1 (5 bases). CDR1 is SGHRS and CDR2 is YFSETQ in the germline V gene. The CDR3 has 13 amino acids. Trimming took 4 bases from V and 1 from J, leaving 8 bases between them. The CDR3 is CASSPRGNTEAFF. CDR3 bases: TGCGCCAGCAGCCCGAGGGGGAACACTGAAGCTTTCTTT.

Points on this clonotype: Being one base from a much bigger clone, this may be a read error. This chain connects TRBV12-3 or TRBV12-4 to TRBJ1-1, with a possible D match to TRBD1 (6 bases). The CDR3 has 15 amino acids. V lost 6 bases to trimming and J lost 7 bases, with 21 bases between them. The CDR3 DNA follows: TGTGCCAGCAGCCGGCCAGGGACACGGTTTTTTGAAGCTTTCTTT. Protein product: CASSRPGTRFFEAFF.

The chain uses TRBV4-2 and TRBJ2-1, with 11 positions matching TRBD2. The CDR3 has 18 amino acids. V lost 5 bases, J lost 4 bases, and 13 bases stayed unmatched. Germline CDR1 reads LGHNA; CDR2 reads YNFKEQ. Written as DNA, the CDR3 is TGTGCCAGCAGCACCCCTCCGGGACTAGCGGAGAATTACAATGAGCAGTTCTTC. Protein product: CASSTPPGLAENYNEQFF.

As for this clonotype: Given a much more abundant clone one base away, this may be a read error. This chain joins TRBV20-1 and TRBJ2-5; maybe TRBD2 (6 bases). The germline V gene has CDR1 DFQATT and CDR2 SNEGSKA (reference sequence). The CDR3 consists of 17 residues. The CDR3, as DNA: TGCTGTGCTAGTGGGTCAGGCTGGGGGGTGCTACAAGAGACCCAGTACTTC. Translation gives CCASGSGWGVLQETQYF.

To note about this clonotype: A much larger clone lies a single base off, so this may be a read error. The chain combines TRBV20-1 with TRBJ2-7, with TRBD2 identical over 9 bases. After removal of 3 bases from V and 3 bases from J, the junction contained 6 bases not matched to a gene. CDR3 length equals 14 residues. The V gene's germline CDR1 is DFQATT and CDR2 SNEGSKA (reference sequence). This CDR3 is CSASFSSGNYEQYF. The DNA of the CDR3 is TGCAGTGCTAGTTTCTCTAGCGGGAACTACGAGCAGTACTTC.

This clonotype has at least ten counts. The DNA for the CDR3 is TGCAGTGCTAGAGATCAAGAGACCCAGTACTTC. This gives the protein CSARDQETQYF. The gene calls are TRBV20-1 and TRBJ2-5; D uncertain. The CDR3 covers 11 residues. V dropped 0 bases and J dropped 2 bases, with 1 base sitting between them. The germline V gene has CDR1 DFQATT and CDR2 SNEGSKA (reference sequence).

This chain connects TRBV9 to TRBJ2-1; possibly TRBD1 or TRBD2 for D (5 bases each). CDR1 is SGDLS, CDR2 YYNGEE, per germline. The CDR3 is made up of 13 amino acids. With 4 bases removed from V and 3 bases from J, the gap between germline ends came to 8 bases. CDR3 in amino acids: CASSWDHYNEQFF. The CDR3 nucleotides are TGTGCCAGCAGCTGGGACCACTACAATGAGCAGTTCTTC.

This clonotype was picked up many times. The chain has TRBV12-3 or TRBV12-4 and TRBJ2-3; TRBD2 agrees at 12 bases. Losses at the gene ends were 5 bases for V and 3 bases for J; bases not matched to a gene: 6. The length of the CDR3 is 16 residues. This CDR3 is CASSLRTSGDTDTQYF. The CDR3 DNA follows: TGTGCCAGCAGTCTCCGGACTAGCGGGGATACAGATACGCAGTATTTT.

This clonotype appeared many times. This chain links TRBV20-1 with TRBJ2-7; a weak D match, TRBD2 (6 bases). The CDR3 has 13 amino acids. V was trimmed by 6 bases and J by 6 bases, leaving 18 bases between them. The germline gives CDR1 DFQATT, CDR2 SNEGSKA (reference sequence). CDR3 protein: CSAAMTRRGEQYF. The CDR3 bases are TGCAGTGCCGCAATGACTAGAAGGGGCGAGCAGTACTTC.

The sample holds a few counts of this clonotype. The chain's CDR3 is CASSKKGLNNEQFF. DNA for the CDR3: TGTGCCAGCAGCAAAAAGGGACTCAACAATGAGCAGTTCTTC. The chain recombines TRBV7-8 with TRBJ2-1, with D perhaps matching TRBD2 (6 bases). The CDR3 is made up of 14 amino acids. Trimming removed 5 bases from V and 5 bases from J, with 13 bases in between. Germline V CDR1 and CDR2: SGHVS, FQNEAQ.

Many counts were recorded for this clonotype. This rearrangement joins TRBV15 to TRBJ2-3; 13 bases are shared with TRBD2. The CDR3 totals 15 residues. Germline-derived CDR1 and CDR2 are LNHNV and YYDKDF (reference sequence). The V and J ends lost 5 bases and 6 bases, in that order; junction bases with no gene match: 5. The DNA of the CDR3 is TGTGCCACCAGCTCGACGGGACTAGCGGGGGATACGCAGTATTTT. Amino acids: CATSSTGLAGDTQYF.

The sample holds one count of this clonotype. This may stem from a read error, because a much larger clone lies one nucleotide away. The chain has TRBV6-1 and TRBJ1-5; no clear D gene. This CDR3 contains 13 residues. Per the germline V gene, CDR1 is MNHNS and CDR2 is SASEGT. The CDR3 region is CASNEPSNQPQHF. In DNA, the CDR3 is TGTGCCAGCAATGAACCGAGCAATCAGCCCCAGCATTTT.

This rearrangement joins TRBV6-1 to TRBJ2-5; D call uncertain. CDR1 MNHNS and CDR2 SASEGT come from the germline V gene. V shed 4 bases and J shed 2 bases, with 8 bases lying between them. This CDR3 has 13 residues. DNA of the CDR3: TGTGCCAGCAGTGTCCGTGAACAAGAGACCCAGTACTTC. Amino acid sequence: CASSVREQETQYF.

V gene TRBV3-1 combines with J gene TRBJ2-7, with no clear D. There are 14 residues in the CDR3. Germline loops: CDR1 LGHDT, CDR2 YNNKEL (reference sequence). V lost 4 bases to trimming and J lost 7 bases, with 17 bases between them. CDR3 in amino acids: CASSPKLCYGEQYF. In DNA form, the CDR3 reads TGTGCCAGCAGCCCTAAACTATGCTATGGGGAGCAGTACTTC.

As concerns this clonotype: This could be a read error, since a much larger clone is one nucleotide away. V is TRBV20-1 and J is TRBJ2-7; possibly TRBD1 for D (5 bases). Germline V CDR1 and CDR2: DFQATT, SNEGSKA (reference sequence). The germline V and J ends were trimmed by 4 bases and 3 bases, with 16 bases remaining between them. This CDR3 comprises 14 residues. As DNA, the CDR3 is TGCAGTGCTACTATTTTAGGGGTAGGCTACGAGCAGTACTTC. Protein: CSATILGVGYEQYF.